These T cell receptor beta chains were read from a single sample in a study of blood T cell repertoires in COVID-19. Repertoires were generated with immunoSEQ multiplex PCR, while TCRdb's copy carries only in-frame clones and drops some. The sample gives some 320,000 clones, about 90% of which show up once; more than 9.5% is in the top ten. The sample taken for sequencing was peripheral blood. These receptors were obtained from a woman in her thirties with COVID-19, enrolled during active disease. Both conserved end residues are part of each CDR3. D genes are given only for firm matches. Only part of the rows carry a size: once, few, many, or a class if the clone is expanded.

- TRBJ1-2 TRBV4-1 TRBD1 TGCGCCAGCAGCCAACAGGACAGGGGCTATGGCTACACCTTC CASSQQDRGYGYTF
- TRBJ1-1 TRBV19 TRBD1 TGTGCCAGTAGTATCGGGGCCGGGACAGGAAGGACTGAAGCTTTCTTT CASSIGAGTGRTEAFF
once TRBJ1-4 TRBV5-5 TRBD1 TGTGCCAGCAGCACCTACAGGGGGAACGAAAAACTGTTTTTT CASSTYRGNEKLFF
- TRBJ1-1 TRBV24-1 - TGTGCCAACCTTAGCAGGAACACTGAAGCTTTCTTT CANLSRNTEAFF
- TRBJ2-2 TRBV5-8 TRBD2 TGTGCCAGCAGCCCCATGGGTTCTAGCGGGGGTACCGGGGAGCTGTTTTTT CASSPMGSSGGTGELFF
few TRBJ2-1 TRBV18 - TGTGCCAGCTCAAAAATACCGAGAGACAATGAGCAGTTCTTC CASSKIPRDNEQFF
- TRBJ2-2 TRBV5-4 - TGTGCCAGCAGTTGGGGGGGCCGGGAGCTGTTTTTT CASSWGGRELFF
once TRBJ1-6 TRBV28 - TGTGCCAGCAGCCGCGGACAGATAAATTCACCCCTCCACTTT CASSRGQINSPLHF
- TRBJ1-2 TRBV5-1 TRBD1 TGCGCCAGCAGCTTGGCCCTCCCCGGACAGGATGCTGGCTATGGCTACACCTTC CASSLALPGQDAGYGYTF
- TRBJ2-1 TRBV15 TRBD1 TGTGCCACCAGCAGGGGGACAGGCACCTACAATGAGCAGTTCTTC CATSRGTGTYNEQFF